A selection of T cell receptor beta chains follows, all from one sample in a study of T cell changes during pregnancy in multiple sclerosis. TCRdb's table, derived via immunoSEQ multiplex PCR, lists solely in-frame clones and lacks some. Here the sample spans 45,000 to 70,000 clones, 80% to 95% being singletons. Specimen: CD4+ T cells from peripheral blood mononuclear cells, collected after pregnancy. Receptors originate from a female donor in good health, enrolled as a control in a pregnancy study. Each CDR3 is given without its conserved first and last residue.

ASSQGAINYGYT TRBJ1-2 TRBV4-3 12
ASSLRLAGDYEQY TRBJ2-7 TRBV7-2 13
ASTLDRVNTEAF TRBJ1-1 TRBV5-4 12
ASSFVDRADTQY TRBJ2-3 TRBV5-6 12
ASSQDRSEQY TRBJ2-7 TRBV4-3 10
SVVRGGTEAF TRBJ1-1 TRBV29-1 10
ASSGGIRGGLTDTQY TRBJ2-3 TRBV25-1 15
ASSQAATWRRDDGYT TRBJ1-2 TRBV14 15
ASRRRLAGGQSEQF TRBJ2-1 TRBV6-6 14
ASSPGTVGFVEAF TRBJ1-1 TRBV18 13
ASSIRGGQGLTQY TRBJ2-5 TRBV19 13
ASSNHRGNTEAF TRBJ1-1 TRBV19 12
ASSDGGQPQH TRBJ1-5 TRBV6-1 10
ASSKGDRLCP TRBJ1-2 TRBV21-1 10
ASSTWGENTEAF TRBJ1-1 TRBV19 12
ASSPWGAGGSPLH TRBJ1-6 TRBV7-2 13
ASSSGTSDTQY TRBJ2-3 TRBV5-4 11
ASSEGTSGGDTQY TRBJ2-3 TRBV11-2 13
ASSPTGLDSPLH TRBJ1-6 TRBV18 12
ASSPLGSSYNEQF TRBJ2-1 TRBV18 13
ASSFFRGGPQETQY TRBJ2-5 TRBV28 14
ASTARLAGNTDTQY TRBJ2-3 TRBV7-9 14
ARGRGPNMNTEAF TRBJ1-1 TRBV30 13
ASSFNKESVPTNTGGLF TRBJ2-2 TRBV5-4 17
ASSVGGEGNQPQH TRBJ1-5 TRBV9 13
ASSFVERGAETQY TRBJ2-5 TRBV5-1 13
ASALMGGIVNTGELF TRBJ2-2 TRBV2 15
ASSRTSGGLQETQY TRBJ2-5 TRBV2 14
ASRPGVQGTDTQY TRBJ2-3 TRBV5-1 13
ASSLVGQGAWGQY TRBJ2-7 TRBV5-1 13
ASSAGTGVYYEQY TRBJ2-7 TRBV5-6 13
ASSRLAGGQETQY TRBJ2-5 TRBV5-4 13
ASSFLMGQIDNQPQH TRBJ1-5 TRBV7-7 15
SALLRNEQF TRBJ2-1 TRBV20-1 9
ASSHLRDSNQPQH TRBJ1-5 TRBV4-2 13
ASSYSGGEYNEQF TRBJ2-1 TRBV11-2 13
ASSPTYLNTEAF TRBJ1-1 TRBV18 12
ASSQTDYGYT TRBJ1-2 TRBV7-8 10
ASSHGLAGGLNTQY TRBJ2-3 TRBV7-2 14
ASSRGHPSPNYGYT TRBJ1-2 TRBV7-2 14
ASSVTGGRDTQY TRBJ2-3 TRBV9 12
ASSQTGGNQPQH TRBJ1-5 TRBV4-1 12
ASSPTPAGRTSTDTQY TRBJ2-3 TRBV7-6 16
ASSLLERGGDTQY TRBJ2-3 TRBV5-8 13
ASSLSQGPYGYT TRBJ1-2 TRBV7-8 12